What follows is one TCR beta chain and its context. Its antigen is unknown. This entry comes from a study of cytomegalovirus exposure and HLA in healthy donors. Study context: Researchers found that around 80% of 398 genotyped donors fell within the Caucasian-associated ancestry cluster.

Unmatched junction bases numbered 8, after V lost 4 bases and J lost 8 bases. In germline, CDR1 is SGHKS, CDR2 YYEKEE (reference sequence). CDR3 size: 15 residues. The PCR contained 60 Vbeta and 13 Jbeta primers. The repertoire was sequenced with immunoSEQ multiplex PCR; TCRdb's copy has only in-frame clones and lacks some. The sample lists about 150,000 clones, 60% to 80% occurring once. Study-level results: In vitro testing confirmed three CMV-associated chains as specific for CMV antigens.

The sequencing input was PBMCs. The sequence was collected from a woman under 40 in good health and CMV-seronegative. V is TRBV5-5 and J is TRBJ1-4; 10 bases map to TRBD1. Here the CDR3 reads CASSRVGTGAEKLFF. The CDR3 DNA follows: TGTGCCAGCAGCCGGGTAGGGACAGGGGCCGAAAAACTGTTTTTT.